The 32 T cell receptor beta chains presented below share a single source sample, sequenced in a study of metastatic and nonmetastatic thyroid tumors. Every patient underwent thyroid surgery untreated. TCRdb re-called the PCR reads via MiXCR. Here the sample spans 20,000 to 25,000 clones, roughly a sixth being singletons. The sequencing sample was made of blood. The receptors originated from a female donor with papillary thyroid cancer or a benign thyroid nodule (not recorded which). Some clones in this sample may be carry-over from other donors' samples.

A word on this clone: Just one base apart from a much larger clone, this may be a read error. The V call is TRBV5-4, the J call TRBJ1-2; a possible D gene is TRBD1 (5 bases). The germline gives CDR1 SGHNT, CDR2 YYREEE (reference sequence). The CDR3 consists of 12 residues. The CDR3 DNA reads as TGTGCCAGCAGCTCAGGGACGGCTGGCCACACCTTC. Its translation is CASSSGTAGHTF.

The sample holds many counts of this clone. The V call is TRBV25-1, the J call TRBJ2-1; D remains unclear. From germline, CDR1 is MGHDK and CDR2 SYGVNS. The CDR3 spans 15 residues. V was shortened by 2 bases and J by 0 bases, with 8 bases between the two germline ends. CDR3: CASSELESSYNEQFF. In nucleotides, the CDR3 is TGTGCCAGCAGTGAACTGGAGAGCTCCTACAATGAGCAGTTCTTC.

The chain recombines TRBV20-1 with TRBJ2-7; 12 positions agree with TRBD1. V trimming: 5 bases; J trimming: 7 bases; junction bases outside the gene matches: 12. CDR3 length: 15 residues. Germline values: CDR1 DFQATT, CDR2 SNEGSKA (reference sequence). Here the CDR3 reads CSALNRDRGHREQYF. The CDR3 DNA is TGCAGTGCTCTGAACCGGGACAGGGGGCATCGGGAGCAGTACTTC.

This clone showed up many times. The chain carries TRBV6-5 and TRBJ2-5, with unresolved D. The CDR3 length is 13 residues. Trimming cost V 2 bases and J 5 bases, with 9 bases left between them. The germline V gene encodes CDR1 MNHEY and CDR2 SVGAGI. CDR3 sequence (DNA): TGTGCCAGCAGTTACAGAATATTCGAGACCCAGTACTTC. Amino acid sequence: CASSYRIFETQYF.

V and J are TRBV30 and TRBJ1-3, with unresolved D. V dropped 2 bases and J dropped 0 bases, with 11 bases sitting between them. Germline V gives CDR1 GTSNPN, CDR2 SVGIG (reference sequence). This CDR3 is built from 15 residues. This chain's CDR3 is CAWSYLGSSGNTIYF. DNA for the CDR3: TGTGCCTGGAGTTATCTAGGCAGCTCTGGAAACACCATATATTTT.

The sample holds a few counts of this clone. A clone one base away is much larger, so this may be a read error. The CDR3 carries no conserved terminal phenylalanine or tryptophan, so it likely arises from a read error. The chain couples TRBV4-2 to TRBJ2-7; D not resolved. The germline V gene has CDR1 LGHNA and CDR2 YNFKEQ. Trimming stripped 0 bases from V and 3 bases from J, with 15 bases between. The CDR3 loop spans 16 amino acids. The CDR3 loop is CASSQEGSSTNYEQYL. The DNA of the CDR3 is TGTGCCAGCAGCCAAGAAGGTAGCTCCACCAACTACGAGCAGTACCTC.

This clone was observed many times. The chain couples TRBV6-1 to TRBJ1-2, with a possible D match to TRBD1 (6 bases). This CDR3 comprises 17 residues. Germline CDR1 MNHNS, CDR2 SASEGT. V gave up 5 bases and J gave up 6 bases, with 25 bases separating them. The CDR3 here is CASSSDFRDTARNGYTF. The CDR3 DNA sequence: TGTGCCAGCAGTTCCGACTTCCGGGACACGGCGAGAAATGGCTACACCTTC.

This clone was counted many times. CDR3 sequence: CASSDQAGSTEAFF. The CDR3 DNA sequence: TGTGCCAGCAGTGATCAAGCGGGGAGCACTGAAGCTTTCTTT. The gene calls are TRBV6-4 and TRBJ1-1; no definite D call. V shed 3 bases and J shed 4 bases, with 12 bases lying between them. This CDR3 has 14 amino acids. The germline gives CDR1 MRHNA, CDR2 SNTAGT.

Points on this clone: This could be a read error, since a much larger clone is one nucleotide away. This CDR3 is also generated by other DNA sequences in the sample. This chain uses TRBV28 with TRBJ2-7, with 7 bases fitting TRBD1. Germline V gene data show CDR1 as MDHEN and CDR2 as SYDVKM. This CDR3 is 13 amino acids long. CDR3 nucleotide sequence: TGCGCCAGCACCTCGGGACAGCTCTACGAGCAGTACTTC. The encoded protein is CASTSGQLYEQYF.

This clone was recorded at least ten times. The J gene is TRBJ2-5, the V gene TRBV6-1; the D gene is possibly TRBD1 (6 bases). CDR3 length equals 15 residues. Germline V gives CDR1 MNHNS, CDR2 SASEGT. V was cut by 6 bases and J by 4 bases, with 18 bases left in between. The CDR3 nucleotides read TGTGCCAGCAGCCCCGAAACAGGGATGGGAGAGACCCAGTACTTC. Its translation: CASSPETGMGETQYF.

This clone was counted many times. This chain joins TRBV30 and TRBJ2-7, with D maybe TRBD2 (5 bases). CDR3 size: 14 residues. V was clipped by 4 bases and J by 6 bases, with 19 bases between them. Germline CDR1 and CDR2: GTSNPN and SVGIG (reference sequence). Here the CDR3 reads CAWTTETSGLEQYF. DNA for the CDR3: TGTGCCTGGACCACGGAGACCAGCGGACTCGAGCAGTACTTC.

A remark on this clone: One end of the junction fails to match germline, which may point to a read error. Other DNA variants within this sample encode the same CDR3. The rearrangement uses TRBV27 and TRBJ2-3; the D is unclear. CDR1 and CDR2 (germline): MNHEY, SMNVEV (reference sequence). The CDR3 length is 12 residues. The DNA for the CDR3 is TGTGCCAGCAGTCACCACACAGATACGCAGTACTTT. Amino acid sequence: CASSHHTDTQYF.

This clone was observed at least ten times. Within the sample, other DNA sequences also encode this same CDR3. The gene calls are TRBV5-1 and TRBJ1-6, with TRBD1 matching over 10 bases. The CDR3 is 14 amino acids. Germline-derived CDR1 and CDR2 are SGHRS and YFSETQ. V dropped 2 bases and J dropped 8; count of bases not matched to a gene: 1. The CDR3 spells CASSLGQGDSPLHF. CDR3 in DNA: TGCGCCAGCAGCTTAGGACAGGGGGATTCACCCCTCCACTTT.

This clone was found many times. The rearrangement links TRBV3-1 to TRBJ2-7; D is unclear. The CDR3 runs 13 residues. Trimming removed 7 bases from V and 2 bases from J, with 12 bases in between. CDR1 is LGHDT, CDR2 YNNKEL, per germline (reference sequence). The CDR3 coding sequence is TGTGCCAGCACCGGAGTCGATGCCTACGAGCAGTACTTC. Translation: CASTGVDAYEQYF.

This clone has a count of ten or more. The genes are TRBV7-2 and TRBJ2-7; D not certain. V lost 3 bases to trimming and J lost 3 bases, with 15 bases between them. Per the germline V gene, CDR1 is SGHTA and CDR2 is FQGNSA. The CDR3 has 15 amino acids. CDR3 sequence reads: CASSFGYWAHYEQYF. The CDR3 DNA sequence: TGTGCCAGCAGCTTCGGTTACTGGGCTCACTACGAGCAGTACTTC.

This clone was seen many times. The chain uses TRBV2 and TRBJ1-2, with D possibly TRBD1 on 6 matching bases. Trimming removed 5 bases from V and 2 bases from J, with 9 bases in between. The germline V gene encodes CDR1 SNHLY and CDR2 FYNNEI. This CDR3 is built from 13 residues. The CDR3 here is CASSSQGNYGYTF. The CDR3 bases are TGTGCCAGCAGTAGTCAGGGGAACTATGGCTACACCTTC.

In its sample, this clone was seen many times. J is TRBJ2-1 and V is TRBV7-2, with TRBD2 identical over 7 bases. The CDR3 has 15 residues. J lost 8 bases, V lost 2 bases, and 9 bases had no gene match. The germline V gene has CDR1 SGHTA and CDR2 FQGNSA. CDR3 DNA: TGTGCCAGCAGCTTACCGCTTGCGGGGGTTGATGAGCAGTTCTTC. Translating gives CASSLPLAGVDEQFF.

Many counts were recorded for this clone. This chain joins TRBV5-5 and TRBJ2-5; 7 bases map to TRBD1. J was trimmed by 3 bases and V by 2 bases; bases with no gene match: 1. This CDR3 is built from 13 residues. CDR1 is SGHKS, CDR2 YYEKEE, per germline (reference sequence). Here the CDR3 DNA reads TGTGCCAGCAGCTTAACAGGGGAAGAGACCCAGTACTTC. It is translated as CASSLTGEETQYF.

In its sample, this clone was seen many times. V is TRBV6-1 and J is TRBJ2-3; 11 bases match TRBD2. Germline assignment: CDR1 MNHNS and CDR2 SASEGT. The CDR3 is 17 amino acids. J gave up 4 bases and V 2 bases, and 8 bases lay outside the gene matches. CDR3 DNA: TGTGCCAGCAGTGAACTTACTAGCGGGAGTGGCGCAGATACGCAGTATTTT. This encodes CASSELTSGSGADTQYF.

This clone occurred many times. This sample also contains other DNA sequences that code for the same CDR3. The chain has TRBV19 and TRBJ2-3; 8 positions agree with TRBD2. The V and J ends lost 5 bases and 0 bases, in that order; junction bases with no gene match: 1. The germline gives CDR1 LNHDA, CDR2 SQIVND (reference sequence). The CDR3 loop spans 14 amino acids. The CDR3 nucleotides read TGTGCCAGTAGTCGCGGGGGGAGCACAGATACGCAGTATTTT. Its protein product is CASSRGGSTDTQYF.

This clone was picked up many times. The V gene is TRBV13, the J gene TRBJ2-3; 13 bases match TRBD2. The CDR3 covers 19 residues. Germline values: CDR1 PRHDT, CDR2 FYEKMQ (reference sequence). The V segment lost 5 bases and the J segment 1 base; nucleotides outside the gene matches: 12. The CDR3 sequence: CASSPGTSGTRWGTDTQYF. The CDR3 DNA is TGTGCCAGCAGCCCAGGGACTAGCGGGACACGTTGGGGCACAGATACGCAGTATTTT.

The V gene is TRBV7-2, the J gene TRBJ2-7, with 9 bases aligning to TRBD2. Germline V gene data show CDR1 as SGHTA and CDR2 as FQGNSA. The CDR3 has 13 amino acids. With 5 bases clipped from V and 7 bases from J, the junction kept 6 bases outside the gene matches. The CDR3 coding sequence is TGTGCCAGCAGCCCAGCGGGAGGTGAAGAGCAGTACTTC. Translating gives CASSPAGGEEQYF.

The rearrangement joins TRBV20-1 to TRBJ2-3, with D perhaps matching TRBD2 (6 bases). CDR1 is DFQATT and CDR2 is SNEGSKA in the germline V gene (reference sequence). This CDR3 comprises 15 residues. V was shortened by 0 bases and J by 0 bases, with 10 bases between the two germline ends. The CDR3 DNA sequence: TGCAGTGCTAGAGATCGGGAGCGCAGCACAGATACGCAGTATTTT. This gives the protein CSARDRERSTDTQYF.

In DNA form, the CDR3 reads TGTGCCAGCAGTGGACAGGGGGCGACCGGGGAGCTGTTTTTT. Protein sequence: CASSGQGATGELFF. The chain joins TRBV11-3 to TRBJ2-2, with TRBD1 matching over 11 bases. This CDR3 has 14 residues. Germline lookup yields CDR1 SGHNT and CDR2 YENEEA. Trimming took 6 bases from V and 5 from J; bases not matched to a gene: 2.

This clone was counted ten times or more. The junction differs from germline at one of its ends, possibly a read error. Other DNA sequences within the sample encode an identical CDR3. This chain joins TRBV2 and TRBJ2-7; no clear D gene. This CDR3 comprises 14 residues. Germline V gene data show CDR1 as SNHLY and CDR2 as FYNNEI. The CDR3 region is CASSERSANYEQYF. CDR3 in DNA: TGCGCCAGCAGTGAACGGTCAGCTAACTACGAGCAGTACTTC.

The chain combines TRBV4-1 with TRBJ1-2; TRBD1 might be the D (6 bases). This CDR3 has 15 residues. V was shortened by 2 bases and J by 4 bases, with 14 bases between the two germline ends. Looked up from germline, CDR1 is MGHRA and CDR2 is YSYEKL. CDR3 coding DNA: TGCGCCAGCAGCCAACCGAGGGACATCTTCTATGGCTACACCTTC. Translating it yields CASSQPRDIFYGYTF.

The table lists this clone with many counts. The chain is built from TRBV6-4 and TRBJ2-3, with 8 positions matching TRBD2. This CDR3 region has 15 residues. Looked up from germline, CDR1 is MRHNA and CDR2 is SNTAGT. V shed 3 bases and J 3 bases; nucleotides not matched to a gene: 5. CDR3 in DNA: TGTGCCAGCAGTGAGCGGGGGGCACGAACAGATACGCAGTATTTT. Protein sequence: CASSERGARTDTQYF.

At least ten counts were recorded for this clone. V usage is TRBV5-1 and J usage is TRBJ2-5; 9 bases are a match to TRBD2. V was clipped by 4 bases and J by 1 base; unmatched bases: 5. The CDR3 runs 15 residues. Germline V CDR1 and CDR2: SGHRS, YFSETQ. The CDR3 is CASSTGTSSQETQYF. The CDR3 DNA reads TGCGCCAGCAGCACCGGGACTAGCAGCCAAGAGACCCAGTACTTC.

The table lists this clone with a few counts. A single base separates this from a much larger clone, so it may be a read error. V gene TRBV3-1 combines with J gene TRBJ1-3, with TRBD1 as a possible D gene (5 bases). There are 12 residues in the CDR3. V lost 6 bases to trimming and J lost 9 bases, with 12 bases between them. Germline lookup yields CDR1 LGHDT and CDR2 YNNKEL (reference sequence). As DNA, the CDR3 is TGTGCCAGCAGTTACTCTCAGGGCACCATATATTTT. The encoded protein is CASSYSQGTIYF. The whole variable domain, filled in from reference TRBV3-1 and TRBJ1-3, reads DTAVSQTPKYLVTQMGNDKSIKCEQNLGHDTMYWYKQDSKKFLKIMFSYNNKELIINETVPNRFSPKSPDKAHLNLHINSLELGDSAVYFCASSYSQGTIYFGEGSWLTVV.

The rearrangement links TRBV28 to TRBJ1-5; the D is unclear. Germline loops: CDR1 MDHEN, CDR2 SYDVKM. CDR3 length: 12 residues. V shed 9 bases and J shed 4 bases, with 10 bases lying between them. CDR3 sequence reads: CASTLTNQPQHF. The CDR3 DNA sequence: TGTGCCAGTACATTAACAAATCAGCCCCAGCATTTT.

The table lists this clone with many counts. The rearrangement uses TRBV12-3 or TRBV12-4 and TRBJ1-1, with D unclear. Trimming shortened V by 6 bases and J by 5 bases, and 13 bases separated the two germline ends. The CDR3 length is 13 residues. The CDR3 coding sequence is TGTGCCAGCAGCCCTGGGGATGGTACTGAAGCTTTCTTT. It is translated as CASSPGDGTEAFF.

The sample holds many counts of this clone. The chain has TRBV2 and TRBJ1-2, with D perhaps TRBD1 (5 bases). The germline V gene encodes CDR1 SNHLY and CDR2 FYNNEI. Trimming pared 6 bases from V and 6 bases from J, leaving 20 bases between. The CDR3 contains 15 residues. This chain's CDR3 is CASSPSFGAGNGYTF. CDR3 coding DNA: TGTGCCAGCAGCCCCTCCTTTGGGGCGGGGAATGGCTACACCTTC.